This TCR beta chain was documented in a study of cytomegalovirus exposure and HLA in healthy donors. Note on this clone: Its matching antigen is unknown.

With 4 bases removed from V and 4 bases from J, the gap between germline ends came to 11 bases. The CDR3 extends over 13 amino acids. The germline gives CDR1 SGHNT, CDR2 YYREEE (reference sequence). General study points: Immune exposure information available was restricted to CMV serostatus. Indistinguishability led to the exclusion of some V segments, TRBV6-2 and TRBV6-3 included.

13 Jbeta primers and 60 Vbeta primers were used for the PCR. Here immunoSEQ multiplex PCR was the method, and the copy in TCRdb shows in-frame clones only, minus some. The sample shows some 150,000 clones, 78% of them seen only once. The receptor's source is a male donor in good health and CMV-seronegative. Sequencing used PBMCs. V usage is TRBV5-4 and J usage is TRBJ1-2, with a possible D match to TRBD1 (6 bases). CDR3 nucleotide sequence: TGTGCCAGCAGCCAAGGACAGCTCTATGGCTACACCTTC. It yields the protein CASSQGQLYGYTF. Combining the CDR3 with reference TRBV5-4 and TRBJ1-2 gives the whole variable domain ETGVTQSPTHLIKTRGQQVTLRCSSQSGHNTVSWYQQALGQGPQFIFQYYREEENGRGNFPPRFSGLQFPNYSSELNVNALELDDSALYLCASSQGQLYGYTFGSGTRLTVV.